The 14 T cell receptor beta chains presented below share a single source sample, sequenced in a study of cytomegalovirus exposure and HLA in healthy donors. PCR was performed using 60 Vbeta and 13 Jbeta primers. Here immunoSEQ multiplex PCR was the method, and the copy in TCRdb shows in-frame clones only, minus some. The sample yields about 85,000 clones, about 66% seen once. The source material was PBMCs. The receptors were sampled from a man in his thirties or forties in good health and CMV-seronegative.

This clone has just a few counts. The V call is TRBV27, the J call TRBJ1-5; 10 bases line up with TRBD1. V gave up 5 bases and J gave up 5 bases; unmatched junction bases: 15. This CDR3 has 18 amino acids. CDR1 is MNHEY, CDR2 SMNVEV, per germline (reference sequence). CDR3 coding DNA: TGTGCCAGCAGTCCAGGGACAGGGGAGTCCTTTACCTATCAGCCCCAGCATTTT. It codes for CASSPGTGESFTYQPQHF.

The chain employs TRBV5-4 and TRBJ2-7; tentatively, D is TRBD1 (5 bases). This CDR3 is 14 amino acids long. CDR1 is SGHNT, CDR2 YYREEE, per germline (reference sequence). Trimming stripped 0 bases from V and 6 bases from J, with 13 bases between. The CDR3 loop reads CASSLAGRVGEQYF. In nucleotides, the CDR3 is TGTGCCAGCAGCTTGGCGGGCAGGGTAGGCGAGCAGTACTTC. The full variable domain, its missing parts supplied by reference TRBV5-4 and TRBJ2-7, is ETGVTQSPTHLIKTRGQQVTLRCSSQSGHNTVSWYQQALGQGPQFIFQYYREEENGRGNFPPRFSGLQFPNYSSELNVNALELDDSALYLCASSLAGRVGEQYFGPGTRLTVT.

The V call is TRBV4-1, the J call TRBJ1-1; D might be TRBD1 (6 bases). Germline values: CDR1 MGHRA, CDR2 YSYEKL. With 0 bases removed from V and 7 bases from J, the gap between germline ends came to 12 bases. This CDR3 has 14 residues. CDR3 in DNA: TGCGCCAGCAGCCAAGAGGACAGCCTAAATGAAGCTTTCTTT. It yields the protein CASSQEDSLNEAFF.

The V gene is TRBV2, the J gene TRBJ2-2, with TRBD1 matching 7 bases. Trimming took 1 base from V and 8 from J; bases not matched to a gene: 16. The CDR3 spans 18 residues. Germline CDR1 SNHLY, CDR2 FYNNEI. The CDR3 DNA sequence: TGTGCCAGCAGTGAAGAAGTTGTCAGGGGGAAATTTATTGGGGAGCTGTTTTTT. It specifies CASSEEVVRGKFIGELFF.

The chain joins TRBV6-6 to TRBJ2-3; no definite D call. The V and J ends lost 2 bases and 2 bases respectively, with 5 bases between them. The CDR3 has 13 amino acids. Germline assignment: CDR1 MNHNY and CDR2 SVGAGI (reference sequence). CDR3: CASSYQFTDTQYF. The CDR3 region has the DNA TGTGCCAGCAGTTACCAGTTCACAGATACGCAGTATTTT.

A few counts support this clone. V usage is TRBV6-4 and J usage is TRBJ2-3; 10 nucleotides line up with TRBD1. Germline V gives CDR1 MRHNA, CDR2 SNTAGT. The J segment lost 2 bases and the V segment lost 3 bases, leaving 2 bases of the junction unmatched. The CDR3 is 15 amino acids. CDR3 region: CASSEGQGHTDTQYF. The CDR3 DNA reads TGTGCCAGCAGTGAGGGACAGGGGCACACAGATACGCAGTATTTT.

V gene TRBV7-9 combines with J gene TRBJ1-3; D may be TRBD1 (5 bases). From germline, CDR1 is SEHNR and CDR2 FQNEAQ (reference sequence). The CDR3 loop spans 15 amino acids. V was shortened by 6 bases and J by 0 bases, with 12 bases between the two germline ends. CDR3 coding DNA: TGTGCCAGCAGTCTCGTCGGGGGCTCTGGAAACACCATATATTTT. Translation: CASSLVGGSGNTIYF.

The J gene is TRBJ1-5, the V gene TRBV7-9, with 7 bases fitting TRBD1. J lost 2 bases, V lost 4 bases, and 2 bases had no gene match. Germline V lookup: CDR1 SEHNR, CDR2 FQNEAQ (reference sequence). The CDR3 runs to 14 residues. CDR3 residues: CASSSGQGNQPQHF. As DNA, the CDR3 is TGTGCCAGCAGCTCCGGACAGGGCAATCAGCCCCAGCATTTT.

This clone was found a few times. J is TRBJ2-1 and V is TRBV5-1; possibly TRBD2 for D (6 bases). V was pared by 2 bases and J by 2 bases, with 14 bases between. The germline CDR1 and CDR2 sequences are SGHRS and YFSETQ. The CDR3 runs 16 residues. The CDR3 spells CASSLTSGLTYNEQFF. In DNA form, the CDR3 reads TGCGCCAGCAGCTTAACGAGCGGGCTAACCTACAATGAGCAGTTCTTC. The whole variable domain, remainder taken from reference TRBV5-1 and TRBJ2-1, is KAGVTQTPRYLIKTRGQQVTLSCSPISGHRSVSWYQQTPGQGLQFLFEYFSETQRNKGNFPGRFSGRQFSNSRSEMNVSTLELGDSALYLCASSLTSGLTYNEQFFGPGTRLTVL.

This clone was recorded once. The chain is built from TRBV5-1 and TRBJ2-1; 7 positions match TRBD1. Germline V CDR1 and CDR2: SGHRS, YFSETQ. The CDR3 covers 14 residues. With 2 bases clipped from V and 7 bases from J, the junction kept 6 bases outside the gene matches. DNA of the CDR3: TGCGCCAGCAGCTTCGGGACAGCCATGAATGAGCAGTTCTTC. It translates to CASSFGTAMNEQFF.

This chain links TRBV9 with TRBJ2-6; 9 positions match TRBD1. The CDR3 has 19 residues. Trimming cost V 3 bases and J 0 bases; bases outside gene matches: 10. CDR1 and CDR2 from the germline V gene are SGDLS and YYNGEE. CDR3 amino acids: CASSAGATGGNSGANVLTF. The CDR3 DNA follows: TGTGCCAGCAGCGCTGGGGCGACAGGGGGAAACTCTGGGGCCAACGTCCTGACTTTC.

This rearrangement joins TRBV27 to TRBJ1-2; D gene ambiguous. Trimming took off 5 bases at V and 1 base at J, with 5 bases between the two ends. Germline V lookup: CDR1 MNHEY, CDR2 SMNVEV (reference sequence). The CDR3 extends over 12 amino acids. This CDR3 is CASSPYNYGYTF. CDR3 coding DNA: TGTGCCAGCAGTCCTTATAACTATGGCTACACCTTC.

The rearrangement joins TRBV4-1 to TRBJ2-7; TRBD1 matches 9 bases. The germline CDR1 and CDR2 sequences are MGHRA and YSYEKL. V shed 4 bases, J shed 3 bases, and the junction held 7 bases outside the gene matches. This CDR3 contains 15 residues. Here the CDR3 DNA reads TGCGCCAGCAGCCCGGGGACAGGGAACGTCTACGAGCAGTACTTC. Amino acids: CASSPGTGNVYEQYF.

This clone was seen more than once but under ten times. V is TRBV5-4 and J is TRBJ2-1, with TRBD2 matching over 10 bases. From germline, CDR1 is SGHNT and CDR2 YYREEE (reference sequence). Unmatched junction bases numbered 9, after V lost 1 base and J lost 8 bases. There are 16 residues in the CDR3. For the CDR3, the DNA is TGTGCCAGCAGCTTGAGGCTTAGCGGGGGGATGGATGAGCAGTTCTTC. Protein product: CASSLRLSGGMDEQFF.